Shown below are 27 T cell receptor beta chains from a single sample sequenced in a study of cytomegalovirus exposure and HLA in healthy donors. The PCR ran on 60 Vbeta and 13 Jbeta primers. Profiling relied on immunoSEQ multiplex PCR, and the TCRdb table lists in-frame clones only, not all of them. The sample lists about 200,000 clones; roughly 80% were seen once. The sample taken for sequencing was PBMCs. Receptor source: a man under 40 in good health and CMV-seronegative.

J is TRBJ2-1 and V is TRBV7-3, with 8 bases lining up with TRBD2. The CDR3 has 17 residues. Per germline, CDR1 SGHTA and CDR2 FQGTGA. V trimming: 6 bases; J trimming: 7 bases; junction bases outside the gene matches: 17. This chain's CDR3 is CASRTLGVAGYWNEQFF. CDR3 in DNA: TGTGCCAGCAGGACCCTTGGGGTAGCGGGGTACTGGAATGAGCAGTTCTTC.

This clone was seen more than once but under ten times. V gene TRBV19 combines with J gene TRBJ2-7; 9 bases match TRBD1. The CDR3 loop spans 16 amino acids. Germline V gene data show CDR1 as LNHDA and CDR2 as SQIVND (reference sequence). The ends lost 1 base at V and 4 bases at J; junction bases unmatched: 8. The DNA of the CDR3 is TGTGCCAGTAGTATAGCGGCAGGGACAGGGACATACGAGCAGTACTTC. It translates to CASSIAAGTGTYEQYF.

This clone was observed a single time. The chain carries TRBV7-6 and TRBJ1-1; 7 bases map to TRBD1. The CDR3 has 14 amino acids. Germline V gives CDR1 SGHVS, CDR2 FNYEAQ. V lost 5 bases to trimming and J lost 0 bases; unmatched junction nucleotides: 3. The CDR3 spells CASSRGQMNTEAFF. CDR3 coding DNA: TGTGCCAGCAGCCGGGGACAGATGAACACTGAAGCTTTCTTT. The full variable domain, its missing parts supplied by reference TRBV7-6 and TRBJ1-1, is GAGVSQSPRYKVTKRGQDVALRCDPISGHVSLYWYRQALGQGPEFLTYFNYEAQQDKSGLPNDRFSAERPEGSISTLTIQRTEQRDSAMYRCASSRGQMNTEAFFGQGTRLTVV.

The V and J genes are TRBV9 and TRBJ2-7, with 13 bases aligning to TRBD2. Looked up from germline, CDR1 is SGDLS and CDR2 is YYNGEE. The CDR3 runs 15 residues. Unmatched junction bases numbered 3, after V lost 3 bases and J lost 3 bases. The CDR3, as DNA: TGTGCCAGCAGCGGGACTAGCGGGGGACGCTACGAGCAGTACTTC. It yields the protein CASSGTSGGRYEQYF.

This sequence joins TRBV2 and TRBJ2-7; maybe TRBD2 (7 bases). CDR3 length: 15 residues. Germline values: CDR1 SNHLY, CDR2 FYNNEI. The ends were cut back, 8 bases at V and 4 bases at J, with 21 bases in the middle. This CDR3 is CASPNPGGRRYEQYF. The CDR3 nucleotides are TGTGCCAGCCCGAACCCCGGGGGGCGGAGGTACGAGCAGTACTTC.

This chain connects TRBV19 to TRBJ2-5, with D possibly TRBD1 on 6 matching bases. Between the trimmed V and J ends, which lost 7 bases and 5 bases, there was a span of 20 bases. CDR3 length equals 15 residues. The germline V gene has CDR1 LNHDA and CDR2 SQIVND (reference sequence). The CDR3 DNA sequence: TGTGCCAGTACCCGTGGGGGCGGAGCAATTGAGACCCAGTACTTC. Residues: CASTRGGGAIETQYF.

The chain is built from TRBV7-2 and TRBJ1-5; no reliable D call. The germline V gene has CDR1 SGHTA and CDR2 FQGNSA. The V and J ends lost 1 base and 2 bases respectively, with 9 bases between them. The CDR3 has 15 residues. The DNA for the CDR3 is TGTGCCAGCAGCTTAGTAGCGGCGGGCAATCAGCCCCAGCATTTT. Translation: CASSLVAAGNQPQHF. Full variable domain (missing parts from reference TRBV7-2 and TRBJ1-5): GAGVSQSPSNKVTEKGKDVELRCDPISGHTALYWYRQSLGQGLEFLIYFQGNSAPDKSGLPSDRFSAERTGGSVSTLTIQRTQQEDSAVYLCASSLVAAGNQPQHFGDGTRLSIL.

CDR3: CASSLATARPTEAFF. As DNA, the CDR3 is TGTGCCAGCAGCTTAGCGACAGCCCGGCCTACTGAAGCTTTCTTT. The rearrangement links TRBV7-2 to TRBJ1-1; TRBD1 is a possible D gene (5 bases). Germline loops: CDR1 SGHTA, CDR2 FQGNSA. V lost 0 bases, J lost 5 bases, and 13 bases lay in between. There are 15 residues in the CDR3.

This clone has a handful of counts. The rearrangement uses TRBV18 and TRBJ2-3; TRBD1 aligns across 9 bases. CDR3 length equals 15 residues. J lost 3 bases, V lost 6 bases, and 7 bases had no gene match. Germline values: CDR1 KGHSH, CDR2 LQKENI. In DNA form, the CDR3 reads TGTGCCAGCTCTCGGACACAGGGGGCTACAGATACGCAGTATTTT. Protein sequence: CASSRTQGATDTQYF.

The chain's CDR3 is CASRHRGAEAFF. In nucleotides, the CDR3 is TGTGCCAGCAGACACAGGGGGGCTGAAGCTTTCTTT. The chain combines TRBV27 with TRBJ1-1; 8 nucleotides agree with TRBD1. V was clipped by 6 bases and J by 6 bases; unmatched bases: 3. Germline values: CDR1 MNHEY, CDR2 SMNVEV (reference sequence). The CDR3 loop spans 12 amino acids.

CDR3 coding DNA: TGTGCCACCAGCAGAGGGGGACCCTTACAGGGGGGGAGCAATCAGCCCCAGCATTTT. Protein: CATSRGGPLQGGSNQPQHF. This chain links TRBV15 with TRBJ1-5; 8 bases line up with TRBD1. Per the germline V gene, CDR1 is LNHNV and CDR2 is YYDKDF (reference sequence). The CDR3 totals 19 residues. V shed 1 base, J shed 1 base, and the junction held 12 bases outside the gene matches.

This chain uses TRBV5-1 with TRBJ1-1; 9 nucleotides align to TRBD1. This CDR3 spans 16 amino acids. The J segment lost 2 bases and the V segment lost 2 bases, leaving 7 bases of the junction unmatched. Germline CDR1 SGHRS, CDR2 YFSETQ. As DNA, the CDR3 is TGCGCCAGCAGCTTTGGGGACAGGGCACTTAACACTGAAGCTTTCTTT. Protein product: CASSFGDRALNTEAFF. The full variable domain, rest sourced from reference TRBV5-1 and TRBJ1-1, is KAGVTQTPRYLIKTRGQQVTLSCSPISGHRSVSWYQQTPGQGLQFLFEYFSETQRNKGNFPGRFSGRQFSNSRSEMNVSTLELGDSALYLCASSFGDRALNTEAFFGQGTRLTVV.

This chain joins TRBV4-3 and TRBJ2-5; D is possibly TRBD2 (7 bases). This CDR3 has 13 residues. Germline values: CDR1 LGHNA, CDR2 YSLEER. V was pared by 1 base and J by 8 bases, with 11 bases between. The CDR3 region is CASSQVGGGTQYF. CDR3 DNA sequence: TGCGCCAGCAGCCAAGTCGGCGGGGGCACCCAGTACTTC.

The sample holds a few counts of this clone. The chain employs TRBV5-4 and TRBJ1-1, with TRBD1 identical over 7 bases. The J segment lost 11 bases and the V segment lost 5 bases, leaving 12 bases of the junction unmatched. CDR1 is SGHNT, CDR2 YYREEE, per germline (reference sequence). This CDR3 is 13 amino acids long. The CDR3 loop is CASSARGPSTAFF. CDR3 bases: TGTGCCAGCAGTGCAAGGGGGCCCTCGACTGCTTTCTTT.

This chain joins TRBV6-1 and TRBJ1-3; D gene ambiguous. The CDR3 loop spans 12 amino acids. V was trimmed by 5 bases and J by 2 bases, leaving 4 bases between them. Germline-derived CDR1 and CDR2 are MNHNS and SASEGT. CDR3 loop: CASSLAGNTIYF. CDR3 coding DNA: TGTGCCAGCAGTTTAGCTGGAAACACCATATATTTT.

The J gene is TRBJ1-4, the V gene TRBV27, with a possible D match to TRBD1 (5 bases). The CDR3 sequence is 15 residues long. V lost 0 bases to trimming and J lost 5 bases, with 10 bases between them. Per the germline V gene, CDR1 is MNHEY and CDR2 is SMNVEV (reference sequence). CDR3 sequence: CASSLSWAGNEKLFF. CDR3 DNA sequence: TGTGCCAGCAGTTTATCCTGGGCAGGGAATGAAAAACTGTTTTTT. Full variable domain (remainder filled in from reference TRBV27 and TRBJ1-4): EAQVTQNPRYLITVTGKKLTVTCSQNMNHEYMSWYRQDPGLGLRQIYYSMNVEVTDKGDVPEGYKVSRKEKRNFPLILESPSPNQTSLYFCASSLSWAGNEKLFFGSGTQLSVL.

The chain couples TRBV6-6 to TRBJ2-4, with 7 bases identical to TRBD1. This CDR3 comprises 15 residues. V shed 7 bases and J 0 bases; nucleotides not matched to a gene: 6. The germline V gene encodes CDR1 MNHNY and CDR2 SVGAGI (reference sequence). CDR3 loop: CASTDRALAKNIQYF. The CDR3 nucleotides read TGTGCCAGCACTGACAGGGCATTAGCCAAAAACATTCAGTACTTC.

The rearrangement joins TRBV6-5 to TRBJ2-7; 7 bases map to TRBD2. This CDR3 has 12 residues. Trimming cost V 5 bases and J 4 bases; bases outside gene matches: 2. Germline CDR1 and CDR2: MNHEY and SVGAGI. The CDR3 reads CASSSSGYEQYF. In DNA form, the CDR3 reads TGTGCCAGCAGTAGTAGCGGGTACGAGCAGTACTTC.

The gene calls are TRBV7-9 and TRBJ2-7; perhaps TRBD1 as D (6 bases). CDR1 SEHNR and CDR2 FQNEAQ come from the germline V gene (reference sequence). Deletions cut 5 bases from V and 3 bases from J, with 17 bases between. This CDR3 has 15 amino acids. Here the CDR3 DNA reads TGTGCCAGCAGCGGGAGACAGGCGCTAGACTACGAGCAGTACTTC. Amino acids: CASSGRQALDYEQYF.

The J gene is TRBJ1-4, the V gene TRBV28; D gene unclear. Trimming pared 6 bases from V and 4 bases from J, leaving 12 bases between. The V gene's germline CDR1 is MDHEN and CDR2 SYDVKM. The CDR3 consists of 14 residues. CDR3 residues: CASRNGRINEKLFF. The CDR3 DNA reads TGTGCCAGCAGAAACGGGAGAATTAATGAAAAACTGTTTTTT. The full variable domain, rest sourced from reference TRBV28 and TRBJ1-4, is DVKVTQSSRYLVKRTGEKVFLECVQDMDHENMFWYRQDPGLGLRLIYFSYDVKMKEKGDIPEGYSVSREKKERFSLILESASTNQTSMYLCASRNGRINEKLFFGSGTQLSVL.

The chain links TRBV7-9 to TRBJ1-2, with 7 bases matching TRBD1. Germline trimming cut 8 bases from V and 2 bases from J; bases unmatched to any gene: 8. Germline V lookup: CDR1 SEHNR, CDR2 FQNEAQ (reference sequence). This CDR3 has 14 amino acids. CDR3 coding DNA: TGTGCCAGCCTTCGACAGGGTGGGAACTATGGCTACACCTTC. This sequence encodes CASLRQGGNYGYTF. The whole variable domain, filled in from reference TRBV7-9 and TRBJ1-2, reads DTGVSQNPRHKITKRGQNVTFRCDPISEHNRLYWYRQTLGQGPEFLTYFQNEAQLEKSRLLSDRFSAERPKGSFSTLEIQRTEQGDSAMYLCASLRQGGNYGYTFGSGTRLTVV.

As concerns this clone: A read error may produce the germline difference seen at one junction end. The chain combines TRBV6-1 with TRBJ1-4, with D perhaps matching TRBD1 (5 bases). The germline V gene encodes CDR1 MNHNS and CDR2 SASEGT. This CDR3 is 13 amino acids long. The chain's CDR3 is CASSDPGNGKLFF. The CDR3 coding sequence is TGTGCCAGCAGTGACCCAGGGAATGGAAAACTGTTTTTT.

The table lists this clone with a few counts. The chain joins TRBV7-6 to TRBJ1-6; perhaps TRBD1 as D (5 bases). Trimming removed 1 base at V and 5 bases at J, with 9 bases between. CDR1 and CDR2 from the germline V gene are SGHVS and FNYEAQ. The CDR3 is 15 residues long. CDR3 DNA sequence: TGTGCCAGCAGCTTAGGGACACTCAATAATTCACCCCTCCACTTT. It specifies CASSLGTLNNSPLHF.

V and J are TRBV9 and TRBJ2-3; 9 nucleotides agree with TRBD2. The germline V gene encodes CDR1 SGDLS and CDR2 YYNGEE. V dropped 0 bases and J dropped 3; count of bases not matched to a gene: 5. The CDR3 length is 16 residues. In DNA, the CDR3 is TGTGCCAGCAGCGTAGGTCCTAGCGGGGTGACAGATACGCAGTATTTT. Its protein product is CASSVGPSGVTDTQYF.

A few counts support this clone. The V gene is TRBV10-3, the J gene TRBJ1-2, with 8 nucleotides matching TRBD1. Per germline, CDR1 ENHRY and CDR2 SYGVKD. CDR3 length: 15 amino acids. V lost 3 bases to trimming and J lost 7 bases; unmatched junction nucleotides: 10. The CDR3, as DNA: TGTGCCATCAGTGAAATGGTCGCAGGGGGCGGTGGCTACACCTTC. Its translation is CAISEMVAGGGGYTF.

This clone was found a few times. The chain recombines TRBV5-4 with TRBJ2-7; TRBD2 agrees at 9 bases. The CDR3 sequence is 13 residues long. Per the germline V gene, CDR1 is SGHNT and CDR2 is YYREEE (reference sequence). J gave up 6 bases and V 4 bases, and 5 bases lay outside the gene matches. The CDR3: CASSPRTSAEQYF. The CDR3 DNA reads TGTGCCAGCAGCCCACGGACTAGCGCCGAGCAGTACTTC.

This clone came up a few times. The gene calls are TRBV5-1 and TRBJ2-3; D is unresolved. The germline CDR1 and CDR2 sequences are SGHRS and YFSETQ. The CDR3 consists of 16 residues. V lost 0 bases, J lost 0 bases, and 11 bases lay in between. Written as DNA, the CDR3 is TGCGCCAGCAGCTTGGGAGGTGTTCCGAGCACAGATACGCAGTATTTT. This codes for CASSLGGVPSTDTQYF. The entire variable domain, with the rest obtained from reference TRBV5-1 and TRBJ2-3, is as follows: KAGVTQTPRYLIKTRGQQVTLSCSPISGHRSVSWYQQTPGQGLQFLFEYFSETQRNKGNFPGRFSGRQFSNSRSEMNVSTLELGDSALYLCASSLGGVPSTDTQYFGPGTRLTVL.